The 15 T cell receptor beta chains below come from one sample, sequenced in a study of cytomegalovirus exposure and HLA in healthy donors. Clones were read by immunoSEQ multiplex PCR, and TCRdb kept only the in-frame ones, dropping some. Of tens of thousands of clones in the sample, about 94% were seen once. Sequencing was carried out using PBMCs. All receptors derive from a man aged 18 to 35 in good health and CMV-seropositive.

CDR3 coding DNA: TGTGCCAGCAGCCGCTGGGGTAGGGGTCGGAACACTGAAGCTTTCTTT. This sequence encodes CASSRWGRGRNTEAFF. The chain couples TRBV7-9 to TRBJ1-1; TRBD1 might be the D (5 bases). CDR1 is SEHNR, CDR2 FQNEAQ, per germline (reference sequence). V shed 5 bases and J shed 1 base, with 17 bases lying between them. This CDR3 comprises 16 residues.

This chain links TRBV13 with TRBJ1-1; possibly TRBD1 for D (6 bases). V was cut by 5 bases and J by 5 bases, with 18 bases left in between. Germline V lookup: CDR1 PRHDT, CDR2 FYEKMQ (reference sequence). The CDR3 is made up of 15 amino acids. CDR3 DNA: TGTGCCAGCAGCCCGCGGGGGGGGGCGGGAACTGAAGCTTTCTTT. This gives the protein CASSPRGGAGTEAFF.

This rearrangement joins TRBV21-1 to TRBJ1-3; TRBD1 is the table's D call, not checked against the DNA. TRBV21-1 represents a pseudogene. CDR3 size: 15 residues. DNA of the CDR3: TGTGCCGGGGCCCGAGGACCCTACTCTGGAAACACCATATATTTT. Its translation is CAGARGPYSGNTIYF.

The chain uses TRBV13 and TRBJ2-6; a possible D gene is TRBD1 (6 bases). Germline V gene sequence: CDR1 PRHDT, CDR2 FYEKMQ (reference sequence). V dropped 3 bases and J dropped 1 base, with 19 bases sitting between them. This CDR3 comprises 19 residues. Here the CDR3 DNA reads TGTGCCAGCAGCTTTGGGACAAAAAAAAGGGAATCTGGGGCCAACGTCCTGACTTTC. It codes for CASSFGTKKRESGANVLTF.

The chain is built from TRBV7-3 and TRBJ1-1; unclear D gene. V lost 3 bases and J 4 bases, leaving 9 bases between the germline ends. The CDR3 is 13 residues long. Germline V gives CDR1 SGHTA, CDR2 FQGTGA. Written as DNA, the CDR3 is TGTGCCAGCAGCTTTTCGGTTAGCACTGAAGCTTTCTTT. Translating it yields CASSFSVSTEAFF. Full variable domain (outside the CDR3, taken from reference TRBV7-3 and TRBJ1-1): GAGVSQTPSNKVTEKGKYVELRCDPISGHTALYWYRQSLGQGPEFLIYFQGTGAADDSGLPNDRFFAVRPEGSVSTLKIQRTERGDSAVYLCASSFSVSTEAFFGQGTRLTVV.

CDR3 bases: TGTGCCAGCAGCGCCTTGGGACAGGACTATGGCTACACCTTC. Translating gives CASSALGQDYGYTF. The chain couples TRBV9 to TRBJ1-2; 8 nucleotides line up with TRBD1. V was clipped by 3 bases and J by 3 bases; unmatched bases: 4. Germline CDR1 is SGDLS and CDR2 is YYNGEE. The CDR3 has 14 residues.

The genes are TRBV10-3 and TRBJ2-7; 8 bases are a match to TRBD1. V was pared by 6 bases and J by 3 bases, with 4 bases of the junction left unmatched. Germline V gene data show CDR1 as ENHRY and CDR2 as SYGVKD. CDR3 size: 13 residues. The chain's CDR3 is CAIRLQGDYEQYF. For the CDR3, the DNA is TGTGCCATCAGACTACAGGGGGACTACGAGCAGTACTTC.

V usage is TRBV10-3 and J usage is TRBJ2-7; TRBD1 agrees at 7 bases. V lost 5 bases, J lost 2 bases, and 6 bases stayed unmatched. Germline lookup yields CDR1 ENHRY and CDR2 SYGVKD. The CDR3 has 14 amino acids. In DNA form, the CDR3 reads TGTGCCATCAGTTCCACGGGACAGACCTACGAGCAGTACTTC. Protein product: CAISSTGQTYEQYF.

The genes are TRBV21-1 and TRBJ1-5. TRBV21-1 is a pseudogene. CDR3 length equals 18 residues. CDR3 amino acids: CASSKEGRSGRVWQPQHF. In DNA, the CDR3 is TGTGCCAGCAGCAAAGAGGGAAGGAGCGGAAGGGTCTGGCAGCCCCAGCATTTT.

The chain links TRBV5-6 to TRBJ2-6, with D possibly matching TRBD1 (6 bases). The CDR3 is 18 residues long. Germline CDR1 and CDR2: SGHDT and YYEEEE. V was pared by 2 bases and J by 0 bases, with 15 bases between. As DNA, the CDR3 is TGTGCCAGCAGCTTATCCTGGACAGCCTTCTCTGGGGCCAACGTCCTGACTTTC. It yields the protein CASSLSWTAFSGANVLTF.

The chain recombines TRBV5-1 with TRBJ1-1; D uncertain. This CDR3 is 12 amino acids long. The V gene's germline CDR1 is SGHRS and CDR2 YFSETQ. Trimming removed 0 bases at V and 7 bases at J, with 7 bases between. CDR3 in DNA: TGCGCCAGCAGCTTGGCCACGGGTGAAGCTTTCTTT. Protein: CASSLATGEAFF.

In its sample, this clone was seen once. CDR3 sequence: CASTIRGTDTQYF. CDR3 bases: TGTGCCAGCACGATCCGGGGCACAGATACGCAGTATTTT. This sequence joins TRBV27 and TRBJ2-3; D is unclear. The CDR3 contains 13 residues. Germline lookup yields CDR1 MNHEY and CDR2 SMNVEV (reference sequence). The V gene lost 7 bases and the J gene lost 1 base, with 9 bases spanning the gap.

This chain connects TRBV5-1 to TRBJ1-2; 11 positions agree with TRBD1. CDR1 and CDR2 (germline): SGHRS, YFSETQ. This CDR3 comprises 15 residues. V gave up 1 base and J gave up 7 bases; unmatched junction bases: 6. The CDR3 reads CASSLTGQGAIGYTF. The CDR3 nucleotides read TGCGCCAGCAGCTTGACCGGACAGGGGGCGATTGGCTACACCTTC.

The chain couples TRBV19 to TRBJ1-2; the D is unclear. Trimming cost V 4 bases and J 8 bases, with 14 bases left between them. The CDR3 covers 13 residues. CDR1 and CDR2 (germline): LNHDA, SQIVND (reference sequence). The CDR3 protein is CASSTNTRPGYTF. The CDR3 DNA sequence: TGTGCCAGTAGTACAAACACCCGTCCCGGCTACACCTTC.

The table lists this clone with a count of one. The rearrangement joins TRBV7-2 to TRBJ1-3; D uncertain. The CDR3 covers 14 residues. With 3 bases removed from V and 6 bases from J, the gap between germline ends came to 12 bases. The germline gives CDR1 SGHTA, CDR2 FQGNSA. In nucleotides, the CDR3 is TGTGCCAGCAGCTTTTCGGGGTCGGCAAACACCATATATTTT. This encodes CASSFSGSANTIYF. Full variable domain (rest looked up from reference TRBV7-2 and TRBJ1-3): GAGVSQSPSNKVTEKGKDVELRCDPISGHTALYWYRQSLGQGLEFLIYFQGNSAPDKSGLPSDRFSAERTGGSVSTLTIQRTQQEDSAVYLCASSFSGSANTIYFGEGSWLTVV.